This TCR beta chain comes out of a study of T cell responses to AZD1222 COVID-19 vaccine. Study-level results: Without day 14 samples, only post-peak T cell repertoires were studied. Per reports, nearly half of all spike-specific TCRs target regions that are unmutated in variants. Clonal diversity was possibly underestimated, and white British individuals and females predominated among donors. Spike-specific TCR breadth and depth rose after two AZD1222 doses.

The table came from immunoSEQ multiplex PCR; TCRdb's copy has only in-frame clones and leaves some out. The table lists 150,000 to 190,000 clones, around nine tenths of them singletons. The CDR3 has 13 amino acids. V lost 3 bases to trimming and J lost 3 bases, with 8 bases between them. For this clone: Its antigen is currently unknown. The same CDR3 also results from other DNA sequences found in this sample.

The receptor's source is an adult who received the AZD1222 COVID-19 vaccine. Sequenced material: peripheral blood, taken 28 days after the second AZD1222 dose. The rearrangement uses TRBV12-3 or TRBV12-4 and TRBJ1-2; D remains unclear. CDR3 DNA sequence: TGTGCCAGCAGTTTTGACACATACTATGGCTACACCTTC. This encodes CASSFDTYYGYTF.